This T cell receptor beta chain emerged from a study of vaccination and CD4 T cells after COVID-19. Across the whole study: Control cultures were given a CEFX pool, an HIV-1 Nef pool, or no peptide. Study outcomes and limitations: In convalescent patients, 304 of 307 vaccine-specific clones were spike mono-reactive.

The treatment denotes: roughly 11-day PBMC culture with coronavirus spike peptide pools or control peptides (ViraFEST assay). On this clonotype: The antigen is unknown.

Germline V gene data show CDR1 as SEHNR and CDR2 as FQNEAQ (reference sequence). The CDR3 extends over 15 amino acids. J lost 4 bases, V lost 3 bases, and 8 bases had no gene match. An Oncomine TCR Beta short-read assay was used to sequence the DNA from cultured CD4+ T cells. TCRdb processed the PCR reads anew with MiXCR; each CDR3 protein has one entry. The table records 10,000 to 13,000 distinct CDR3 sequences, about 54% of them present only once. The chain combines TRBV7-9 with TRBJ1-2, with TRBD1 matching 7 bases. The source material was CD4+ T cells from blood, cultured in vitro. The receptor was derived from a human donor who had recovered from COVID-19. The CDR3 protein is CASSFLTGNGYGYTF. CDR3 coding DNA: TGTGCCAGCAGCTTTTTGACAGGGAATGGCTATGGCTACACCTTC.